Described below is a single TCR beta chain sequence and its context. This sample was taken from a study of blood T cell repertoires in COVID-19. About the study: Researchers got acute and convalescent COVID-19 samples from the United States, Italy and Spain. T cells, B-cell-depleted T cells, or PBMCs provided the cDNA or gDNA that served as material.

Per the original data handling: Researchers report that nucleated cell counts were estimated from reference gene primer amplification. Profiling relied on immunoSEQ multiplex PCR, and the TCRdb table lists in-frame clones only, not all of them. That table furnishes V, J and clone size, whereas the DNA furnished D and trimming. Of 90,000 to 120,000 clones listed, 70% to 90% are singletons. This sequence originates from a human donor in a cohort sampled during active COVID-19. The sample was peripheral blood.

CDR3 nucleotides: TGTGCCAGCAGCTTGGGGACAATAGACGAGCAGTACTTC. Its translation is CASSLGTIDEQYF. This chain links TRBV11-3 with TRBJ2-7; a possible D gene is TRBD1 (6 bases). Per germline, CDR1 SGHNT and CDR2 YENEEA. The CDR3 runs 13 residues. Trimming took 3 bases from V and 5 from J, leaving 11 bases between them.